This T cell receptor beta chain was recovered during a study of T cells in Graves' hyperthyroidism and ophthalmopathy. Unmatched junction bases numbered 6, after V lost 4 bases and J lost 0 bases. From germline, CDR1 is KGHSH and CDR2 LQKENI. The CDR3 sequence is 16 residues long. This clonotype appeared many times. Amplified TCR beta CDR3 regions came from RNA transcripts. The primer set for the first-round RT-PCR of the TCR CDR3 was HTBI. TCRdb re-derived calls from the multiplex PCR reads in MiXCR, one entry per CDR3 protein. The sample carries about 400,000 distinct CDR3 sequences, over 12% recorded once.

This chain joins TRBV18 and TRBJ2-4, with TRBD1 identical over 7 bases. The sequence derives from a man between 45 and 60 years old with Graves' ophthalmopathy. The sequencing input was blood. This CDR3 is CASSHKDRIAKNIQYF. DNA for the CDR3: TGTGCCAGCTCACACAAGGACAGGATAGCCAAAAACATTCAGTACTTC.